These 15 T cell receptor beta chains originate from one sample sequenced in a study of blood T cell repertoires in COVID-19. TCRdb keeps only in-frame clones here, not all; method: immunoSEQ multiplex PCR. Of approximately 82,000 clones listed, 80% to 90% are singletons. Sequenced: peripheral blood. These receptors were obtained from a human donor in a cohort sampled during active COVID-19.

The chain joins TRBV7-2 to TRBJ1-5; D gene unclear. Deletions cut 1 base from V and 6 bases from J, with 10 bases between. The CDR3 length is 14 residues. Germline loops: CDR1 SGHTA, CDR2 FQGNSA. The CDR3 bases are TGTGCCAGCAGCTTAGGCCCAGTAAGTCAGCCCCAGCATTTT. This gives the protein CASSLGPVSQPQHF.

The table lists this clone with a few counts. The chain combines TRBV6-2 or TRBV6-3 with TRBJ1-1; 7 nucleotides align to TRBD1. The V segment lost 5 bases and the J segment 4 bases; nucleotides outside the gene matches: 13. The length of the CDR3 is 16 residues. The V gene's germline CDR1 is MNHEY and CDR2 SVGEGT. The CDR3 DNA reads TGTGCCAGCAGTAAGTGGGACAGTCCGGGGAGCACTGAAGCTTTCTTT. Its translation: CASSKWDSPGSTEAFF.

The rearrangement uses TRBV2 and TRBJ1-4; D is undetermined. Trimming left V 5 bases short and J 8 bases short, with 6 bases between. This CDR3 has 11 amino acids. CDR1 and CDR2 from the germline V gene are SNHLY and FYNNEI. CDR3 sequence reads: CASSLQEKLFF. As DNA, the CDR3 is TGTGCCAGCAGTCTACAGGAAAAACTGTTTTTT.

This clone has only a few counts. The V gene is TRBV7-2, the J gene TRBJ2-2; D gene ambiguous. V shed 1 base and J shed 3 bases, with 9 bases lying between them. Germline CDR1 is SGHTA and CDR2 is FQGNSA. This CDR3 has 15 amino acids. CDR3 DNA: TGTGCCAGCAGCTTAGTCCGGTCGCACACCGGGGAGCTGTTTTTT. It translates to CASSLVRSHTGELFF.

Comments on this clone: Other DNA sequences of this sample code for an identical CDR3. The V and J genes are TRBV28 and TRBJ1-5, with 7 bases aligning to TRBD1. Germline V lookup: CDR1 MDHEN, CDR2 SYDVKM. CDR3 length equals 12 residues. V was pared by 6 bases and J by 7 bases, with 3 bases of the junction left unmatched. The CDR3 is CASSSGGQPQHF. CDR3 in DNA: TGTGCCAGCAGCTCAGGGGGGCAGCCCCAGCATTTT.

V gene TRBV6-5 combines with J gene TRBJ1-2; D gene uncertain. This CDR3 has 15 amino acids. The ends were cut back, 0 bases at V and 6 bases at J, with 14 bases in the middle. From germline, CDR1 is MNHEY and CDR2 SVGAGI. The CDR3 spells CASSYSPRGEDGYTF. Here the CDR3 DNA reads TGTGCCAGCAGTTACTCCCCCCGGGGAGAAGATGGCTACACCTTC.

The genes are TRBV19 and TRBJ2-7; D perhaps matches TRBD1 (5 bases). There are 12 residues in the CDR3. Germline CDR1 is LNHDA and CDR2 is SQIVND (reference sequence). V was clipped by 6 bases and J by 9 bases, with 15 bases between them. DNA of the CDR3: TGTGCCAGTAGCCCCTTCCCAGGGCGGCAGTACTTC. As protein: CASSPFPGRQYF.

The chain carries TRBV15 and TRBJ1-5; D gene ambiguous. This CDR3 spans 15 amino acids. Germline values: CDR1 LNHNV, CDR2 YYDKDF (reference sequence). Trimming stripped 3 bases from V and 2 bases from J, with 11 bases between. DNA for the CDR3: TGTGCCACCAGCAGTGCGGGGTATGGCAATCAGCCCCAGCATTTT. This encodes CATSSAGYGNQPQHF.

The chain is built from TRBV6-2 or TRBV6-3 and TRBJ1-5; D is unclear. The CDR3 is 14 residues long. V lost 1 base and J 4 bases, leaving 8 bases between the germline ends. CDR1 and CDR2 from the germline V gene are MNHEY and SVGEGT. The CDR3 here is CASSYYSINQPQHF. The CDR3 DNA reads as TGTGCCAGCAGTTACTACAGTATTAATCAGCCCCAGCATTTT.

The chain has TRBV30 and TRBJ1-1; D possibly corresponds to TRBD1 (5 bases). This CDR3 has 14 residues. Trimming left V 1 base short and J 0 bases short, with 9 bases between. CDR1 is GTSNPN, CDR2 SVGIG, per germline (reference sequence). Written as DNA, the CDR3 is TGTGCCTGGAGTGACGACAGACTGAACACTGAAGCTTTCTTT. Translation: CAWSDDRLNTEAFF. The full variable domain, its missing parts supplied by reference TRBV30 and TRBJ1-1, is SQTIHQWPATLVQPVGSPLSLECTVEGTSNPNLYWYRQAAGRGLQLLFYSVGIGQISSEVPQNLSASRPQDRQFILSSKKLLLSDSGFYLCAWSDDRLNTEAFFGQGTRLTVV.

The CDR3 DNA reads as TGTGCCAGCAGCCAACAGGGCTATGGCTACACCTTC. This codes for CASSQQGYGYTF. The rearrangement links TRBV14 to TRBJ1-2, with D possibly TRBD1 on 5 matching bases. The CDR3 is 12 residues long. CDR1 is SGHDN and CDR2 is FVKESK in the germline V gene. Trimming removed 2 bases from V and 4 bases from J, with 5 bases in between.

This chain uses TRBV5-6 with TRBJ2-1, with a possible D match to TRBD2 (5 bases). CDR1 and CDR2 from the germline V gene are SGHDT and YYEEEE. The CDR3 is 12 residues long. Trimming took off 4 bases at V and 9 bases at J, with 11 bases between the two ends. The CDR3 DNA follows: TGTGCCAGCAGCGGACTGAAAAGTGAGCAGTTCTTC. Its protein product is CASSGLKSEQFF.

The table lists this clone with a few counts. Other DNA sequences from this sample encode an identical CDR3 as well. This rearrangement joins TRBV5-1 to TRBJ2-7; 9 bases map to TRBD1. The J segment lost 4 bases and the V segment lost 0 bases, leaving 2 bases of the junction unmatched. Germline lookup yields CDR1 SGHRS and CDR2 YFSETQ. This CDR3 spans 14 amino acids. In DNA, the CDR3 is TGCGCCAGCAGCTTGGGGACAGGGGTGTACGAGCAGTACTTC. Translation: CASSLGTGVYEQYF.

The CDR3 here is CASSESGTGGRNEQFF. In nucleotides, the CDR3 is TGCGCCAGCAGTGAGTCGGGAACGGGGGGGCGGAATGAGCAGTTCTTC. The gene calls are TRBV10-2 and TRBJ2-1; 8 bases line up with TRBD2. The trim removed 0 bases at V and 7 bases at J, leaving 8 bases unmatched. Germline values: CDR1 WSHSY, CDR2 SAAADI. The CDR3 has 16 amino acids.

The rearrangement uses TRBV19 and TRBJ1-4; D perhaps matches TRBD1 (5 bases). The V and J ends lost 4 bases and 5 bases respectively, with 14 bases between them. The germline V gene has CDR1 LNHDA and CDR2 SQIVND (reference sequence). The CDR3 has 15 amino acids. The CDR3 DNA sequence: TGTGCCAGTAGTAAATCCGGGACTTTCAATGAAAAACTGTTTTTT. It specifies CASSKSGTFNEKLFF.